This T cell receptor beta chain was captured by sequencing in a study of blood T cell repertoires in COVID-19. Losses at the gene ends were 5 bases for V and 14 bases for J; bases not matched to a gene: 9. The CDR3 totals 12 residues. CDR1 and CDR2 (germline): PRHDT, FYEKMQ (reference sequence). Profiling relied on immunoSEQ multiplex PCR, and the TCRdb table lists in-frame clones only, not all of them. The table shows approximately 390,000 clones, with roughly 89% occurring only once. What was sequenced was peripheral blood. The TCR was taken from a man aged 18 to 30 with active or convalescent COVID-19. This chain links TRBV13 with TRBJ2-5; 9 bases map to TRBD2. Here the CDR3 reads CASSHLAGPPYF. CDR3 nucleotide sequence: TGTGCCAGCAGCCACCTAGCGGGACCCCCCTACTTC.